Described below is a single TCR beta chain sequence and its context. What it recognizes is unknown. Possible read error: a much larger clone is one base away. The data originate from a study of post-analysis software for immune sequencing data. As for the study in general: The disease courses spanned relapsing-remitting, secondary progressive and progressive-relapsing forms of multiple sclerosis.

Study results and limitations: Higher frequency in patients than in controls was seen for about 5 TRBV segments, with TRBV5-6, TRBV5-1 and TRBV20-1 among them.

Tagging with unique molecular identifiers was a feature of the TCR beta cDNA libraries. TCRdb itself ran the PCR reads through MiXCR, one entry per CDR3 protein. This repertoire shows around 250,000 distinct CDR3 sequences, 35% to 45% found once; its top ten account for under 5%. Germline CDR1 SEHNR, CDR2 FQNEAQ (reference sequence). The CDR3 spans 14 residues. Sequenced sample: blood. The rearrangement links TRBV7-9 to TRBJ2-1; weak D call: TRBD1 (6 bases). The receptor comes from a girl between 10 and 17 years old with multiple sclerosis. This CDR3 is CANSLEQGRHEQFF. The CDR3 region has the DNA TGTGCCAACAGCTTGGAACAGGGTCGCCATGAGCAGTTCTTC.